These 7 T cell receptor beta chains originate from one sample sequenced in a study of T cell repertoires in cytomegalovirus infection (dated by TCRdb to the late 2010s). Sequencer: Illumina HiSeq 1500. Using fastp trimming at Q25 and MiXCR clonotype assembly, TCRdb reanalyzed the public sequencing data and kept in-frame beta chains. Rows matching on CDR3 protein sequence are summarized as one entry with the most common DNA and genes. This sample lists about 440,000 distinct CDR3 sequences; under 40% were detected once. Roughly 13% of the sample belongs to the ten largest clones. Source material: PBMCs. Receptors originate from a human donor in good health (CMV status not recorded). Some clones in this sample may be carry-over from other donors' samples.

The rearrangement joins TRBV7-9 to TRBJ1-2; 9 nucleotides match TRBD1. The J segment lost 5 bases and the V segment lost 0 bases, leaving 4 bases of the junction unmatched. This CDR3 has 15 residues. CDR1 and CDR2 (germline): SEHNR, FQNEAQ (reference sequence). The CDR3 reads CASSLAVGQGYGYTF. The CDR3 nucleotides read TGTGCCAGCAGCTTAGCTGTGGGACAGGGTTATGGCTACACCTTC.

This clonotype was counted ten times or more. The chain uses TRBV14 and TRBJ2-1; 13 bases match TRBD2. CDR1 is SGHDN, CDR2 FVKESK, per germline. The CDR3 is made up of 18 amino acids. J gave up 2 bases and V 4 bases, and 8 bases lay outside the gene matches. This chain's CDR3 is CASSLKGLAGTPYNEQFF. CDR3 in DNA: TGTGCCAGCAGCCTTAAGGGACTAGCGGGGACCCCCTACAATGAGCAGTTCTTC.

The sample holds many counts of this clonotype. Compared with germline, one end of the junction differs, possibly owing to a read error. The gene calls are TRBV6-1 and TRBJ2-6, with 9 bases matching TRBD1. CDR1 and CDR2 from the germline V gene are MNHNS and SASEGT. CDR3 length: 14 amino acids. The CDR3 coding sequence is TGTGCCAGCAGTGAAGGACAGGGGGTCAACGTCCTGACTTTC. This gives the protein CASSEGQGVNVLTF.

This clonotype showed up just a few times. The chain combines TRBV19 with TRBJ1-4; maybe TRBD1 (6 bases). The germline V gene has CDR1 LNHDA and CDR2 SQIVND (reference sequence). V lost 6 bases to trimming and J lost 6 bases, with 14 bases between them. The CDR3 is 14 residues long. This chain's CDR3 is CASRSRDTYEKLFF. CDR3 coding DNA: TGTGCCAGTAGATCCCGGGACACCTATGAAAAACTGTTTTTT.

This chain joins TRBV19 and TRBJ2-6; perhaps TRBD1 as D (6 bases). The ends were cut back, 5 bases at V and 1 base at J, with 9 bases in the middle. Germline V gene lookup returns CDR1 LNHDA and CDR2 SQIVND (reference sequence). This CDR3 is built from 15 residues. The DNA of the CDR3 is TGTGCCAGTAGTGGACAGACATCTGGGGCCAACGTCCTGACTTTC. Protein product: CASSGQTSGANVLTF. The full variable domain, in which reference TRBV19 and TRBJ2-6 provide the parts outside the CDR3, is DGGITQSPKYLFRKEGQNVTLSCEQNLNHDAMYWYRQDPGQGLRLIYYSQIVNDFQKGDIAEGYSVSREKKESFPLTVTSAQKNPTAFYLCASSGQTSGANVLTFGAGSRLTVL.

The rearrangement uses TRBV6-1 and TRBJ2-7; 9 bases match TRBD2. V trimming: 7 bases; J trimming: 5 bases; junction bases outside the gene matches: 12. CDR3 length: 15 amino acids. Germline V lookup: CDR1 MNHNS, CDR2 SASEGT. The CDR3 loop is CASTNRAGGPHEQYF. In nucleotides, the CDR3 is TGTGCCAGCACCAACAGGGCGGGGGGGCCCCACGAGCAGTACTTC.

The chain has TRBV5-6 and TRBJ1-4; TRBD1 agrees at 9 bases. V was pared by 1 base and J by 6 bases, with 4 bases of the junction left unmatched. CDR1 is SGHDT and CDR2 is YYEEEE in the germline V gene. CDR3 length: 15 residues. CDR3 region: CASSLYWTGDEKLFF. The CDR3, as DNA: TGTGCCAGCAGCTTGTACTGGACAGGGGATGAAAAACTGTTTTTT.